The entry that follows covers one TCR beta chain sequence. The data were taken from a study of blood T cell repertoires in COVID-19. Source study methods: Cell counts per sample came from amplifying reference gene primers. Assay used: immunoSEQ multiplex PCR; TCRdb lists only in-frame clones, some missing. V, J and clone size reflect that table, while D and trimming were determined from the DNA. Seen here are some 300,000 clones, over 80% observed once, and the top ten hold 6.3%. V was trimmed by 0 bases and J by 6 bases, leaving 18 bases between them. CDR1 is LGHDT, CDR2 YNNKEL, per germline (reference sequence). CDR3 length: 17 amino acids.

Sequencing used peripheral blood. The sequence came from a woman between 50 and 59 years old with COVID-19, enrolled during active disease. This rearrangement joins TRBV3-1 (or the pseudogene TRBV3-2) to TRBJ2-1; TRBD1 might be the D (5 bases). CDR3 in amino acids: CASSQDRAGINCNEQFF. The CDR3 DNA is TGTGCCAGCAGCCAAGATCGGGCAGGGATAAATTGCAATGAGCAGTTCTTC.